The 9 T cell receptor beta chains below were found in one sample sequenced in a study of T-cell reconstitution after alpha-beta-depleted transplantation in children. Researchers prepared the TCRbeta library using unique molecular identifiers, the study reports. TCRdb analysed the PCR reads with MiXCR anew, one entry per CDR3 protein. The table shows 200,000 to 300,000 distinct CDR3 sequences, with about 12% occurring only once. The specimen was PBMCs from the stem cell graft donor, collected from the stem cell graft. The source is a human donor who donated a stem cell graft to a child with acute lymphoblastic leukemia.

This clonotype came up a few times. The gene calls are TRBV6-1 and TRBJ1-1; TRBD1 matches 10 bases. Trimming removed 4 bases from V and 0 bases from J; junction bases left unmatched: 5. This CDR3 spans 16 amino acids. Looked up from germline, CDR1 is MNHNS and CDR2 is SASEGT. The CDR3 bases are TGTGCCAGCAGTGCGGGACAGGGGCTCATGAACACTGAAGCTTTCTTT. Its protein is CASSAGQGLMNTEAFF.

This clonotype was counted at least ten times. This sequence joins TRBV11-2 and TRBJ2-7; D not resolved. V was pared by 1 base and J by 2 bases, with 9 bases between. From germline, CDR1 is SGHAT and CDR2 FQNNGV. The CDR3 runs 14 residues. CDR3 amino acids: CASSLGPGAYEQYF. CDR3 in DNA: TGTGCCAGCAGCTTAGGCCCCGGAGCCTACGAGCAGTACTTC.

CDR3 sequence reads: CSARDRTKREGYNEQFF. The CDR3 DNA sequence: TGCAGTGCTAGAGATCGTACCAAGCGGGAGGGTTACAATGAGCAGTTCTTC. The V and J genes are TRBV20-1 and TRBJ2-1; 10 bases match TRBD2. CDR3 size: 17 residues. The germline V gene encodes CDR1 DFQATT and CDR2 SNEGSKA (reference sequence). With 0 bases clipped from V and 4 bases from J, the junction kept 9 bases outside the gene matches.

In the case of this clonotype: A read error may explain this, as a much larger clone is one base away. The rearrangement uses TRBV29-1 and TRBJ2-6, with a tentative D call TRBD1 (5 bases). The CDR3 is made up of 15 amino acids. From germline, CDR1 is SQVTM and CDR2 ANQGSEA. The CDR3 loop is CSVGSRNSGANGLTF. In DNA form, the CDR3 reads TGCAGCGTAGGTAGTCGGAACTCTGGGGCCAACGGCCTGACTTTC. Using reference TRBV29-1 and TRBJ2-6 for the parts outside the CDR3, the full variable domain is SAVISQKPSRDICQRGTSLTIQCQVDSQVTMMFWYRQQPGQSLTLIATANQGSEATYESGFVIDKFPISRPNLTFSTLTVSNMSPEDSSIYLCSVGSRNSGANGLTFGAGSRLTVL.

This clonotype was recorded many times. The chain has TRBV20-1 and TRBJ2-7, with D tentatively TRBD2 (5 bases). The V gene's germline CDR1 is DFQATT and CDR2 SNEGSKA (reference sequence). This CDR3 spans 15 amino acids. Trimming took off 3 bases at V and 3 bases at J, with 18 bases between the two ends. The CDR3 DNA reads as TGCAGTGCTAGTAAACGGGGTACAGCCCTCTACGAGCAGTACTTC. Its translation is CSASKRGTALYEQYF.

This clonotype was observed many times. This chain joins TRBV19 and TRBJ1-1, with D hard to call. The CDR3 runs 13 residues. V dropped 6 bases and J dropped 1 base, with 9 bases sitting between them. Germline loops: CDR1 LNHDA, CDR2 SQIVND (reference sequence). CDR3 coding DNA: TGTGCCAGTAGGTTTCAGCAGAACACTGAAGCTTTCTTT. Translated, it gives CASRFQQNTEAFF. Full variable domain (remainder filled in from reference TRBV19 and TRBJ1-1): DGGITQSPKYLFRKEGQNVTLSCEQNLNHDAMYWYRQDPGQGLRLIYYSQIVNDFQKGDIAEGYSVSREKKESFPLTVTSAQKNPTAFYLCASRFQQNTEAFFGQGTRLTVV.

A note on this clonotype: Sequence at one end of the junction differs from germline and may be a read error. The chain is built from TRBV7-2 and TRBJ2-1; 9 nucleotides align to TRBD2. CDR3 length: 15 residues. Germline CDR1 reads SGHTA; CDR2 reads FQGNSA. CDR3 nucleotide sequence: TGTGCCAGCCGATTTATGGGACTAGCCTCCAATGGGCAGTTCTTC. Its translation: CASRFMGLASNGQFF.

This clonotype was detected many times. V and J are TRBV20-1 and TRBJ2-7; D gene ambiguous. Per germline, CDR1 DFQATT and CDR2 SNEGSKA (reference sequence). The V gene lost 7 bases and the J gene lost 7 bases, with 26 bases spanning the gap. This CDR3 region has 15 residues. This chain's CDR3 is CSGLRAESVFGEQYF. CDR3 sequence (DNA): TGCAGTGGATTAAGGGCGGAGTCTGTTTTTGGAGAGCAGTACTTC.

This clonotype has ten or more counts. The rearrangement links TRBV20-1 to TRBJ1-2; maybe TRBD1 (5 bases). Trimming took off 1 base at V and 7 bases at J, with 10 bases between the two ends. CDR3 size: 12 residues. Germline-derived CDR1 and CDR2 are DFQATT and SNEGSKA (reference sequence). The CDR3 spells CSARGGTSGYTF. The CDR3, as DNA: TGCAGTGCTAGAGGGGGGACCTCTGGCTACACCTTC.